The source of this TCR beta chain is a study of metastatic and nonmetastatic thyroid tumors. TCRdb reassembled clones from the PCR reads with MiXCR. The sample consists of roughly 18,000 clones, approximately 29% of them appearing once. Until they underwent thyroid surgery, no patient had received any treatment. V was cut by 3 bases and J by 5 bases, with 13 bases left in between. The CDR3 loop spans 13 amino acids. The germline V gene encodes CDR1 GTSNPN and CDR2 SVGIG (reference sequence). This clone was picked up many times. Source material: adjacent normal tissue. The clonotype originates from a female donor with papillary thyroid cancer or a benign thyroid nodule (not recorded which). Some clones in this sample may be carry-over from other donors' samples. V and J are TRBV30 and TRBJ2-5; perhaps TRBD2 as D (5 bases). CDR3 loop: CAWSVGSGETQYF. CDR3 DNA: TGTGCCTGGAGCGTAGGATCGGGGGAGACCCAGTACTTC.